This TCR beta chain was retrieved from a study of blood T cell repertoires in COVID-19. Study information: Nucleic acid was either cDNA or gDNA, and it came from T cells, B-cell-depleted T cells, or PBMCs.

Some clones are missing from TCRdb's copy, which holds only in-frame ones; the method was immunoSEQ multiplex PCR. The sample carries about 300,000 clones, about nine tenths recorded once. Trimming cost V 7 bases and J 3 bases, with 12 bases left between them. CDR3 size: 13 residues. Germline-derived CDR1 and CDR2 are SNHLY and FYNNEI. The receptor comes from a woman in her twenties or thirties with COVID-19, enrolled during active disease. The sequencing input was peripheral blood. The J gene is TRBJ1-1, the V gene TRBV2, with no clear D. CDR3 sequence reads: CASTGEGDTEAFF. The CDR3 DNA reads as TGTGCCAGCACGGGTGAGGGTGACACTGAAGCTTTCTTT. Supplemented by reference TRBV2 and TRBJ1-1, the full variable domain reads EPEVTQTPSHQVTQMGQEVILRCVPISNHLYFYWYRQILGQKVEFLVSFYNNEISEKSEIFDDQFSVERPDGSNFTLKIRSTKLEDSAMYFCASTGEGDTEAFFGQGTRLTVV.